The next 15 T cell receptor beta chains were all read from a single sample in a study of T cells in Graves' hyperthyroidism and ophthalmopathy. Template material for amplifying TCR beta CDR3 regions consisted of RNA transcripts. The HTBI primer set drove a first-round RT-PCR of the TCR CDR3. One entry per CDR3 protein results from TCRdb running MiXCR on the multiplex PCR reads. The data show around 580,000 distinct CDR3 sequences, 16% seen once. The sequencing input was blood. The source is a woman aged 18-30 years with Graves' hyperthyroidism.

This clonotype was seen more than once but under ten times. The chain recombines TRBV20-1 with TRBJ2-7, with no clear D. This CDR3 has 12 residues. Trimming removed 5 bases at V and 1 base at J, with 9 bases between. Germline-derived CDR1 and CDR2 are DFQATT and SNEGSKA (reference sequence). The CDR3: CSAPVFSYEQYF. The CDR3 DNA sequence: TGCAGTGCTCCCGTATTTTCCTACGAGCAGTACTTC.

There are many counts of this clonotype. This sequence joins TRBV3-1 and TRBJ1-6, with D perhaps TRBD1 (6 bases). Germline CDR1 LGHDT, CDR2 YNNKEL (reference sequence). The length of the CDR3 is 15 residues. Here the CDR3 reads CASGEPPTNNSPLHF. Here the CDR3 DNA reads TGTGCATCAGGGGAACCACCAACTAATAATTCACCCCTCCACTTT.

This clonotype was detected only a few times. The CDR3 coding sequence is TGTGCCAGCAGTAAAGAAAGGACAGGGCTGGTTTCGTCAACTAATGAAAAACTGTTTTTT. It yields the protein CASSKERTGLVSSTNEKLFF. V usage is TRBV12-3 or TRBV12-4 and J usage is TRBJ1-4; 8 bases align to TRBD1. After removal of 5 bases from V and 0 bases from J, the junction contained 17 bases not matched to a gene. The CDR3 covers 20 residues.

The chain employs TRBV20-1 and TRBJ1-5, with TRBD1 matching 7 bases. The length of the CDR3 is 15 residues. From germline, CDR1 is DFQATT and CDR2 SNEGSKA (reference sequence). V lost 3 bases, J lost 5 bases, and 10 bases stayed unmatched. CDR3 residues: CSASATGDPYQPQHF. In DNA form, the CDR3 reads TGCAGTGCTAGTGCAACAGGGGACCCCTATCAGCCCCAGCATTTT.

J is TRBJ2-1 and V is TRBV6-4, with 10 positions matching TRBD2. This CDR3 contains 15 residues. V was clipped by 6 bases and J by 8 bases; unmatched bases: 10. Looked up from germline, CDR1 is MRHNA and CDR2 is SNTAGT. CDR3: CASSGLAGEPYEQFF. CDR3 nucleotide sequence: TGTGCCAGCAGCGGTCTAGCGGGGGAACCTTATGAGCAGTTCTTC.

This clonotype occurred many times. The chain is built from TRBV27 and TRBJ2-1; TRBD2 agrees at 11 bases. Germline loops: CDR1 MNHEY, CDR2 SMNVEV (reference sequence). The CDR3 extends over 13 amino acids. The V gene end was trimmed by 6 bases and the J gene end by 9 bases; junction bases not matched to a gene: 4. CDR3 loop: CASRLAGGGEQFF. The CDR3, as DNA: TGTGCCAGCAGGTTAGCGGGAGGGGGTGAGCAGTTCTTC.

This rearrangement joins TRBV13 to TRBJ2-1, with TRBD2 matching over 8 bases. Looked up from germline, CDR1 is PRHDT and CDR2 is FYEKMQ (reference sequence). The V and J ends lost 5 bases and 5 bases, in that order; junction bases with no gene match: 11. The CDR3 length is 16 residues. Here the CDR3 DNA reads TGTGCCAGCAGCCAGGCAGCGGGGGTTAAAGACAATGAGCAGTTCTTC. Its protein is CASSQAAGVKDNEQFF.

The V and J genes are TRBV6-2 or TRBV6-3 and TRBJ1-5; 8 bases are shared with TRBD1. The CDR3 spans 15 residues. J was trimmed by 11 bases and V by 2 bases; bases with no gene match: 11. Germline CDR1 MNHEY, CDR2 SVGEGT. CDR3 coding DNA: TGTGCCAGCAGTTACAGGGGACAGGCGAGAGTAACCCAGCATTTT. This sequence encodes CASSYRGQARVTQHF.

This clonotype came up a few times. The J gene is TRBJ1-4, the V gene TRBV4-1; D remains unclear. The CDR3 consists of 18 residues. Germline V gene sequence: CDR1 MGHRA, CDR2 YSYEKL. V was clipped by 4 bases and J by 5 bases, with 23 bases between them. The CDR3 reads CASSRTGPQSGWNEKLFF. The CDR3, as DNA: TGCGCCAGCAGCCGAACCGGACCCCAAAGTGGATGGAATGAAAAACTGTTTTTT.

This clonotype appeared many times. The V gene is TRBV30, the J gene TRBJ2-3; 10 positions match TRBD2. The CDR3 spans 16 residues. Germline CDR1 is GTSNPN and CDR2 is SVGIG (reference sequence). The V segment lost 1 base and the J segment 2 bases; nucleotides outside the gene matches: 6. The DNA of the CDR3 is TGTGCCTGGAGTGGTGGCGGGACTAGCGTCACAGATACGCAGTATTTT. It yields the protein CAWSGGGTSVTDTQYF.

This clonotype came up many times. The chain joins TRBV6-1 to TRBJ1-1; D unresolved. Germline-derived CDR1 and CDR2 are MNHNS and SASEGT. The CDR3 runs 14 residues. Trimming removed 6 bases at V and 5 bases at J, with 16 bases between. The CDR3 nucleotides read TGTGCCAGCAGGGGAGGATGGGTCGAGACTGAAGCTTTCTTT. It specifies CASRGGWVETEAFF.

This clonotype was seen only a few times. J is TRBJ1-6 and V is TRBV27, with D maybe TRBD1 (5 bases). Germline-derived CDR1 and CDR2 are MNHEY and SMNVEV (reference sequence). The CDR3 is made up of 17 amino acids. V lost 2 bases and J 9 bases, leaving 20 bases between the germline ends. The CDR3 DNA reads TGTGCCAGCAGTTTAACCCAGGGAATCACATACGGTTCACCCCTCCACTTT. Its protein product is CASSLTQGITYGSPLHF.

This clonotype was seen a few times. The rearrangement links TRBV10-3 to TRBJ1-6; TRBD1 might be the D (5 bases). The germline V gene encodes CDR1 ENHRY and CDR2 SYGVKD. The CDR3 runs to 13 residues. Trimming took off 4 bases at V and 7 bases at J, with 8 bases between the two ends. CDR3 sequence reads: CAISGDGNSPLHF. The CDR3 DNA reads as TGTGCCATCAGTGGGGACGGAAATTCACCCCTCCACTTT.

This clonotype was seen repeatedly, ten times or more. The chain links TRBV3-1 to TRBJ2-1; D not resolved. The germline V gene has CDR1 LGHDT and CDR2 YNNKEL (reference sequence). V was trimmed by 4 bases and J by 2 bases, leaving 6 bases between them. This CDR3 is 13 amino acids long. CDR3 DNA: TGTGCCAGCAGCCCATGGCCCTACAATGAGCAGTTCTTC. This gives the protein CASSPWPYNEQFF.

V is TRBV7-9 and J is TRBJ1-5, with D possibly being TRBD1 (5 bases). V was pared by 5 bases and J by 3 bases, with 14 bases between. CDR3 size: 15 residues. Germline V gives CDR1 SEHNR, CDR2 FQNEAQ (reference sequence). The CDR3 DNA reads as TGTGCCAGCAGCATAGGGGCCGGTATCAATCAGCCCCAGCATTTT. Translation gives CASSIGAGINQPQHF.